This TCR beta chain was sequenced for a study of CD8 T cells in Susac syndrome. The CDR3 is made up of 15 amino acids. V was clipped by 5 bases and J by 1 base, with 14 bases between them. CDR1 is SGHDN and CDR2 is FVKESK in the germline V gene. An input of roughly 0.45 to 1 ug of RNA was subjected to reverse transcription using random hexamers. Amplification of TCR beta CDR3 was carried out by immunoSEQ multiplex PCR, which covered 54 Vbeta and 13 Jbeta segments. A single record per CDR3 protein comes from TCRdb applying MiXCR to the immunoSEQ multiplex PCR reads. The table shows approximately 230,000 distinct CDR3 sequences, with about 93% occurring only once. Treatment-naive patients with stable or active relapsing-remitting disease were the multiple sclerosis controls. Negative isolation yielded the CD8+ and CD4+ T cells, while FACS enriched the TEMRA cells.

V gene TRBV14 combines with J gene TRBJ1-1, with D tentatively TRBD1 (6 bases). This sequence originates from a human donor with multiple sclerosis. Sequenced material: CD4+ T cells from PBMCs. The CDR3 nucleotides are TGTGCCAGCAGCTTGATCTGGGGGCGGAACACTGAAGCTTTCTTT. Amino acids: CASSLIWGRNTEAFF.